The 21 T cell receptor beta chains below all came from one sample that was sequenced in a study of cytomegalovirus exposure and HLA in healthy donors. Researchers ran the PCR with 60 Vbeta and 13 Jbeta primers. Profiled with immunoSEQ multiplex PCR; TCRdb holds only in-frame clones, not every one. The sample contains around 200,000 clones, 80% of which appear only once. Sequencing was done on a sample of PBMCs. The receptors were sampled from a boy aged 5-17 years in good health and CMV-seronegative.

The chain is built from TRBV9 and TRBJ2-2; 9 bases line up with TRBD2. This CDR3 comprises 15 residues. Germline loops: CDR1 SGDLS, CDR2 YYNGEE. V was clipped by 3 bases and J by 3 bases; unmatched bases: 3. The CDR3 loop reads CASSAGTSYTGELFF. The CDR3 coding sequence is TGTGCCAGCAGCGCCGGGACTAGCTACACCGGGGAGCTGTTTTTT.

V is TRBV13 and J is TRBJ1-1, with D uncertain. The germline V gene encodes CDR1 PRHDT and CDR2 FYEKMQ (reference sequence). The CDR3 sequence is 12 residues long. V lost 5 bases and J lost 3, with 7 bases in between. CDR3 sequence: CASSPRDTEAFF. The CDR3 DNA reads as TGTGCCAGCAGCCCCCGCGACACTGAAGCTTTCTTT.

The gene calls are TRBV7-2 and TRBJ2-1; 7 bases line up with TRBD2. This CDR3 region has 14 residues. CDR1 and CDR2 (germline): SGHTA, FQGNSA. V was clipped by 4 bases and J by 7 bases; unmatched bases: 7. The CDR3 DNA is TGTGCCAGCAGCTCGGGCGGGAGTACAAATGAGCAGTTCTTC. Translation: CASSSGGSTNEQFF.

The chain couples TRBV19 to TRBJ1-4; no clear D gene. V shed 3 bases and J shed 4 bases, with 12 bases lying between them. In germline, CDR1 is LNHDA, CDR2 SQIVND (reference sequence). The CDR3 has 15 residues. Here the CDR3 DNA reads TGTGCCAGTAGTATGACCCGAGGGCTTAATGAAAAACTGTTTTTT. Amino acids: CASSMTRGLNEKLFF. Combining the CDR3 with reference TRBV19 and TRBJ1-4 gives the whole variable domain DGGITQSPKYLFRKEGQNVTLSCEQNLNHDAMYWYRQDPGQGLRLIYYSQIVNDFQKGDIAEGYSVSREKKESFPLTVTSAQKNPTAFYLCASSMTRGLNEKLFFGSGTQLSVL.

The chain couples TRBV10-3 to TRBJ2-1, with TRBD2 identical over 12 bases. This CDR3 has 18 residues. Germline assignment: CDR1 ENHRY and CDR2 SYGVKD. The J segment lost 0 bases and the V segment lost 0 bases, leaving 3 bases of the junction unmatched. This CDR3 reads CAISESRTSGNSYNEQFF. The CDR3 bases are TGTGCCATCAGTGAGTCGAGGACTAGCGGGAACTCCTACAATGAGCAGTTCTTC.

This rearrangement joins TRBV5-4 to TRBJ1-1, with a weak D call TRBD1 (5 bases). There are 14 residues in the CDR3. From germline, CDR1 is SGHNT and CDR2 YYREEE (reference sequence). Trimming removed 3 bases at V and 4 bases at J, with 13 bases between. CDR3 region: CASSSGRGITEAFF. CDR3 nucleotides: TGTGCCAGCAGCTCGGGACGGGGGATCACTGAAGCTTTCTTT.

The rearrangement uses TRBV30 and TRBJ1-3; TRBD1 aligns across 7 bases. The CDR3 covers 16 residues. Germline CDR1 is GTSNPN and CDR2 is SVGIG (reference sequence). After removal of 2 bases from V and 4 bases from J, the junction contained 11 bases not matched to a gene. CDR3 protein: CAWSPRTGWSGNTIYF. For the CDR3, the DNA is TGTGCCTGGAGTCCGAGGACAGGCTGGTCGGGAAACACCATATATTTT.

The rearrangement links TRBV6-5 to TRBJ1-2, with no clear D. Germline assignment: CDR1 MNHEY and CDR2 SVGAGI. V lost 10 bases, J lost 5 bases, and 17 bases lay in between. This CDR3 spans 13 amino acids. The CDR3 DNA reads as TGTGCCACTTCGAGTAATGGGAGGTATGGCTACACCTTC. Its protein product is CATSSNGRYGYTF.

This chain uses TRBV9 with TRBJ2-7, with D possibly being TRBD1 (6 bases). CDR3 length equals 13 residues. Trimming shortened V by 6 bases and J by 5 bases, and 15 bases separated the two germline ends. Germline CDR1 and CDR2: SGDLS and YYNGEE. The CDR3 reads CASTPGVGDEQYF. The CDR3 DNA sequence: TGTGCCAGCACCCCAGGGGTCGGCGACGAGCAGTACTTC.

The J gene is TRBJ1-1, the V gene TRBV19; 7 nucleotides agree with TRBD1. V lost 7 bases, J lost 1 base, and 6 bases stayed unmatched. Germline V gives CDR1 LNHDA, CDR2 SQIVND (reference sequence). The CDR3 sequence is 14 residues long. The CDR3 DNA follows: TGTGCCAGTAAATTAGGGACAGAGAACACTGAAGCTTTCTTT. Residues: CASKLGTENTEAFF.

CDR3 region: CASSRGGNEQFF. In DNA, the CDR3 is TGTGCCAGTAGTCGTGGGGGGAATGAGCAGTTCTTC. This chain joins TRBV19 and TRBJ2-1, with a weak D call TRBD2 (6 bases). The length of the CDR3 is 12 residues. The germline V gene has CDR1 LNHDA and CDR2 SQIVND (reference sequence). The V and J ends lost 5 bases and 7 bases respectively, with 9 bases between them. Filled out from reference TRBV19 and TRBJ2-1, the complete variable domain reads DGGITQSPKYLFRKEGQNVTLSCEQNLNHDAMYWYRQDPGQGLRLIYYSQIVNDFQKGDIAEGYSVSREKKESFPLTVTSAQKNPTAFYLCASSRGGNEQFFGPGTRLTVL.

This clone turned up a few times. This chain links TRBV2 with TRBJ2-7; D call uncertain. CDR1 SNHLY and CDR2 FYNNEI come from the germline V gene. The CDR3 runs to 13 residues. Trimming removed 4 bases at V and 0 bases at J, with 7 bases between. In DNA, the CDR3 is TGTGCCAGCAGTGTCGTTCCCTCCTACGAGCAGTACTTC. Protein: CASSVVPSYEQYF.

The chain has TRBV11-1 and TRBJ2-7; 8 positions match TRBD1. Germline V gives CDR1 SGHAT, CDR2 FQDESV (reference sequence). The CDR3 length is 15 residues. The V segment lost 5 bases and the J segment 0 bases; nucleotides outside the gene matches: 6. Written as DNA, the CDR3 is TGTGCCAGCAGCCCCCGACAGGGGATCTCCTACGAGCAGTACTTC. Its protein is CASSPRQGISYEQYF.

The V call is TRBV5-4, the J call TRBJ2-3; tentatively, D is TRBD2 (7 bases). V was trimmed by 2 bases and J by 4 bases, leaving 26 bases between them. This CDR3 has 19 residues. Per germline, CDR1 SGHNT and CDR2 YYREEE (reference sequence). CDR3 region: CASSFRRGGEGRSADTQYF. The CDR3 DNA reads TGTGCCAGCAGCTTCAGAAGAGGGGGGGAGGGCCGTAGTGCAGATACGCAGTATTTT.

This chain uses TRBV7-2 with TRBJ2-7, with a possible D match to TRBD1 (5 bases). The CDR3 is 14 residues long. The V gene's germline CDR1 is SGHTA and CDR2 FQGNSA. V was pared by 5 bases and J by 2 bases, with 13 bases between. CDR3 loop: CASSKTTVTYEQYF. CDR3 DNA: TGTGCCAGCAGCAAAACGACAGTAACCTACGAGCAGTACTTC. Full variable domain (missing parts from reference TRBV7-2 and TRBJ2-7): GAGVSQSPSNKVTEKGKDVELRCDPISGHTALYWYRQSLGQGLEFLIYFQGNSAPDKSGLPSDRFSAERTGGSVSTLTIQRTQQEDSAVYLCASSKTTVTYEQYFGPGTRLTVT.

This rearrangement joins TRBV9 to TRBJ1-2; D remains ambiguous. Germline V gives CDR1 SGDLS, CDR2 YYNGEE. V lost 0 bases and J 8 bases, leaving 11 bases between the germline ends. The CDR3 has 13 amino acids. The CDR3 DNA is TGTGCCAGCAGCGTAGGTAGCCGGAGCGGCTACACCTTC. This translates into CASSVGSRSGYTF.

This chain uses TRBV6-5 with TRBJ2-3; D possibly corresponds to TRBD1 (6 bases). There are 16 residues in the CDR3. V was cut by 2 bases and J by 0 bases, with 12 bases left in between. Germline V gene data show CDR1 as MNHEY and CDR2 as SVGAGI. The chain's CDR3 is CASSYQQGPSTDTQYF. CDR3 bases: TGTGCCAGCAGTTACCAACAGGGCCCCAGCACAGATACGCAGTATTTT.

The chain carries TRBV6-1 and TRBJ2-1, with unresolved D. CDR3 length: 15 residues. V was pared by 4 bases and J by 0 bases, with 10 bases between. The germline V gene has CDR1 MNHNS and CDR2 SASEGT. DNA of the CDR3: TGTGCCAGCAGTGTTTCAGTTGTCTCCTACAATGAGCAGTTCTTC. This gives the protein CASSVSVVSYNEQFF.

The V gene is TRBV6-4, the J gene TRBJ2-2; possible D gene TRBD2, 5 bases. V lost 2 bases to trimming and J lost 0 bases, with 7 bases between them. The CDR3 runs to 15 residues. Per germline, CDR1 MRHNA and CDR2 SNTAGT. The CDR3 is CASSDRETNTGELFF. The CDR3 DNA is TGTGCCAGCAGTGACAGGGAGACGAACACCGGGGAGCTGTTTTTT.

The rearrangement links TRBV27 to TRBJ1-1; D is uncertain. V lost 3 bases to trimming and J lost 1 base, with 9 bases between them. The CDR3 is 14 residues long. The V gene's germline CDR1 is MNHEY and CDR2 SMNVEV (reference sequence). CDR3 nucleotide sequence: TGTGCCAGCAGTTTCGGTCTTAAGAACACTGAAGCTTTCTTT. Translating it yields CASSFGLKNTEAFF.

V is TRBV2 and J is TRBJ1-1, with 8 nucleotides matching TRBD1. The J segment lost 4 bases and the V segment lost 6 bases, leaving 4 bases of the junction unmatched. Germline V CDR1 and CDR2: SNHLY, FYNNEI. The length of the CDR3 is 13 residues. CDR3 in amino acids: CASSRGQITEAFF. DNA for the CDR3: TGTGCCAGCAGCAGGGGGCAGATCACTGAAGCTTTCTTT.